This T cell receptor (beta chain) appears in the sequencing data of a study of cytomegalovirus exposure and HLA in healthy donors (dated by TCRdb to the late 2010s). General notes on the study: An earlier analysis of approximately 600 of the donors reported 250 to 300 Gb of sequence data and 117 million unique TCR beta sequences from 150 million to 200 million T cells. An early release covering 550 to 700 HLA-typed donors comprised approximately 300 gigabases of sequencing data and some 79 million unique TCR sequences. Of the roughly 400 genotyped donors, about 84% fell in the genetic ancestry cluster associated with self-reported Caucasian donors. The study aimed to test whether cataloging public T cell receptors could reveal signatures of past pathogen exposure. The study profiled the T cell repertoires of 666 subjects by immunosequencing and related them to cytomegalovirus serostatus. A separate validation cohort of roughly 130 different subjects was used in addition to the roughly 670-subject first cohort. To predict cytomegalovirus infection status, the study brought together high-throughput TCR immunosequencing, statistical association of individual TCRs with disease status, and machine learning. A later analysis re-analyzed previously published TCR beta repertoires from about 600 donors and added high-resolution HLA genotyping to study TCR occurrence patterns. The later analysis used no new phenotypic data to find candidate immune exposures, relying instead on TCR beta sequences and their occurrence across donors. An earlier analysis of 500 to 750 of the donors applied high-throughput TCR beta sequencing to assess whether each TCR beta V gene segment acted as functional or pseudogenic. Donor age, sex, ethnicity and CMV serostatus were compiled together with the repertoire data. In a later genetic analysis, genome-wide SNP genotypes for about three fifths of the roughly 670 donors were used, and that subset was treated as a discovery cohort. Every discovery cohort repertoire had been produced on one sequencing platform. HLA typing included class I and class II loci at four-digit resolution. Typing coverage differed by locus: A, B, C, DRB1 and DQB1 were typed in about 620-630 donors, DQA1 in 500 to 550, DPA1 in approximately 610, and DPB1 in just under 490. Several DR-DQ haplotypes were treated as single units for association and clustering because of strong linkage in the cohort. Among roughly 400 genotyped donors of the cohort, an average of around 240,000 unique TCR beta nucleotide sequences were sequenced per donor, roughly 20% of them non-productive. Beyond this particular receptor, the publication reports: A group of highly shared sequence variants was considered likely to be a technical artifact of the sequencing pipeline. In a later analysis, HLA-associated TCR beta chains were found to be more clonally expanded and to have lower generation probabilities than equally common non-associated chains. According to a later genetic analysis, donors in an Asian-associated ancestry cluster had fewer N-insertions in productive TCRs than the approximately 710-donor mean. A later genetic analysis associated a missense DCLRE1C variant with V-gene and J-gene trimming of TCR beta chains, and an independent cohort replicated the association. Several of the top co-occurrence clusters appeared to be linked to parvovirus B19, influenza, CMV and Epstein-Barr virus, according to a later analysis. Linkage disequilibrium might explain the correlated functional status among segregating V segments, but an unknown experimental factor could not be excluded. Because the 87-base-pair reads could not distinguish some IMGT-functional V segments, including TRBV6-2 and TRBV6-3, those segments were excluded. An earlier analysis of some 590 of the donors showed that most TCR beta V segments appeared in productive rearrangements either about 90% or about 30% of the time, which broadly matched IMGT annotations. CMV serostatus was the only immune exposure information available for the cohort. Most TCR sequences were seen in very few donors, while some public TCRs were found in many individuals. Because some donors lacked HLA typing at each locus, the association tests relied only on the typed subset. The classifier was reported to diagnose cytomegalovirus status with high specificity and sensitivity in both the original cohort and the validation cohort. The presence/absence analyses assumed that sequencing depth was roughly uniform across donors, and that assumption may not be true. In a later analysis, TCR association rates were found to vary across HLA loci, with the most associated TCRs seen for DRB1 alleles and the fewest for HLA-C alleles. Only TCR beta chains were sequenced in this cohort, and the absence of alpha or paired-chain data limited detectable features. The earlier analysis of approximately 540 of the donors excluded over 15 rarely observed V segments, including chromosome 9 orphons, because counts were too low. In a later analysis, some 18,000 TCR beta sequences were associated with specific HLA alleles at a false discovery rate of 0.05. Strong co-occurrence of HLA alleles, especially DR and DQ, made assigning TCR associations to individual alleles difficult. A further reported finding was that TCR beta sequences accurately predicted the HLA-A and HLA-B alleles for most subjects in the first cohort. In vitro tests confirmed that a few of the cytomegalovirus-associated TCR beta chains recognize cytomegalovirus antigens. In a later analysis, most CMV-associated TCR beta chains were found to appear HLA-restricted, with HLA associations seemingly driven largely by CMV exposure. According to the authors, the approach could potentially be generalized to other disease states and immunological phenotypes. The study listed 150 to 200 TCR beta chains as associated with cytomegalovirus.

From the germline V gene, CDR1 is MNHNS and CDR2 is SASEGT. Counted from cysteine to phenylalanine, this CDR3 has 15 amino acids. Kept here is only the CDR3 DNA, which spans 45 bases and is read in frame from base 1. V was cut back by 3 bases and J by 8 bases, leaving a gap of 19 bases between them. The cohort was made up of 666 healthy bone marrow donors. All cohort members were sampled while nominally healthy, although unrecorded immune exposures were likely present. The donor tested CMV seropositive and was one of the 289 seropositive cohort members. Every donor gave a peripheral blood sample, and the peripheral blood mononuclear cells from that sample were used for TCR beta sequencing. The Qiagen DNeasy Blood Extraction Kit was used to extract genomic DNA from the blood cell samples. The library was obtained by the immunoSEQ multiplex PCR assay. The multiplex PCR relied on a mix of 60 forward primers for TCR Vbeta segments and 13 reverse primers for TCR Jbeta segments. The CDR3 region of rearranged TCR beta genes was amplified from genomic DNA by a multiplex PCR assay. Amplified TCR beta libraries were sequenced as 87-base-pair reads on the Illumina HiSeq System. Per the source publication's procedure: In a later analysis, roughly 80 million unique TCR beta chains were counted across the roughly 610 repertoires, and roughly 11 million of these chains were shared by at least two donors. Raw reads were error-corrected and collapsed into unique sequences with a nearest-neighbor algorithm that merged closely related sequences to remove PCR and sequencing errors. To assign V, D and J gene segments, CDR3 sequences were aligned to IMGT reference sequences. Each retained sequence needed at least a six-nucleotide match to both a V gene segment and a J gene segment. Rearrangements were called productive when the CDR3 lacked stop codons and stayed in frame with V and J; all others were non-productive. CDR3 was defined according to IMGT convention as the region running from the second conserved V-encoded cysteine to the conserved J-encoded phenylalanine. The earlier analysis of about 530 of the donors excluded any sequence lacking an unambiguous match to a single V gene segment. An earlier analysis of several hundred of the donors classified V segments as functional when productive rearrangements were above 56.7% and as segregating when the standard deviation between donors was above 5%. To diagnose cytomegalovirus status from the catalog of TCR beta chain sequences, a statistical classification framework was built. In a later analysis, V and J genes were assigned by comparing TCR nucleotide sequences against IMGT/GENE-DB human TR gene sequences. In a later analysis, CDR3 sequences and most-parsimonious VDJ recombination scenarios were assigned using the TCRdist pipeline. In a later analysis, every TCR beta chain was defined by the combination of its CDR3 amino acid sequence and its V-gene family, and reads without a unique V-gene family were dropped. A later analysis removed 592 highly shared, low-generation-probability nucleotide sequences to deal with suspected cross-contamination and a sequencing artifact. In a later analysis, a clonal expansion index was calculated for each public chain from normalized within-repertoire ranks of inferred template counts. In a later analysis, generation probabilities were computed with a VDJ recombination model fitted to out-of-frame rearrangements, and the resulting probabilities were checked against IGoR. In a later analysis, TCR-TCR, TCR-HLA and TCR-CMV co-occurrence was scored with hypergeometric tests, and a repertoire-size bias correction was applied to TCR pairs. A later analysis estimated false discovery rates by permuting HLA or CMV assignments 20 times. In a later analysis, co-occurring TCRs were grouped using DBSCAN, with TCRdist sequence similarity added in when clustering inside HLA-allele-positive subsets. Co-occurrence clustering excluded repertoires with fewer than 30,000 or more than 120,000 public chains, plus five with anomalous nucleotide sharing. Here the immuneACCESS table is served through TCRdb, limited to in-frame sequences with V and J called. Missing clones are a known gap in these copies; in checked studies unresolved V genes cover under half, and the rest lacks a known reason. That table supplies the V and J calls and clone size; D and trimming were determined from the DNA. The sample table records 100,000 to 150,000 clones; about three fifths of these occur just once. 8% to 9% of the sample is taken by the ten largest.

As concerns this clone: Its recognized antigen is unknown. The input lacks base qualities; no much larger clone sits a single base away.

The receptor was isolated from a woman between 35 and 50 years old in good health and CMV-seropositive. The sequence is built from TRBV6-1 and TRBJ1-1; a weak D assignment points to TRBD1 (6 bases agree). The sequencing sample was made of PBMCs. The DNA reads as follows: TGTGCCAGCAGTGAGCAAGGGCAGGGGTTTTGCGAAGCTTTCTTT. This yields the protein CASSEQGQGFCEAFF.